These 15 T cell receptor beta chains share one sample of origin, sequenced in a study of T cells after yellow fever vaccination. TCRdb passed the 5' RACE reads through MiXCR, listing each CDR3 protein once. The repertoire holds a few hundred thousand distinct CDR3 sequences, with over 15% as singletons. The sample here was PBMCs, taken before the yellow fever booster vaccination. These receptors all stem from a man between 18 and 35 years old who received the YFV17D yellow fever vaccine.

J is TRBJ2-1 and V is TRBV6-6; D gene uncertain. Per germline, CDR1 MNHNY and CDR2 SVGAGI (reference sequence). Trimming stripped 2 bases from V and 8 bases from J, with 10 bases between. This CDR3 has 13 amino acids. Written as DNA, the CDR3 is TGTGCCAGCAGTTACGTACAGTCCCATGAGCAGTTCTTC. Encoded protein: CASSYVQSHEQFF.

The J gene is TRBJ2-7, the V gene TRBV7-2, with 7 nucleotides matching TRBD1. This CDR3 contains 14 residues. The J segment lost 3 bases and the V segment lost 1 base, leaving 3 bases of the junction unmatched. Germline V gene data show CDR1 as SGHTA and CDR2 as FQGNSA. The CDR3 protein is CASSLGDSLYEQYF. CDR3 in DNA: TGTGCCAGCAGCTTAGGGGACAGTCTCTACGAGCAGTACTTC.

This clonotype was picked up a small number of times. V gene TRBV6-2 or TRBV6-3 combines with J gene TRBJ2-1, with TRBD2 identical over 8 bases. Germline lookup yields CDR1 MNHEY and CDR2 SVGEGT. Germline trimming cut 2 bases from V and 4 bases from J; bases unmatched to any gene: 4. The CDR3 loop spans 15 amino acids. The DNA for the CDR3 is TGTGCCAGCAGTTACGGTACGGGGGGGTACAATGAGCAGTTCTTC. This gives the protein CASSYGTGGYNEQFF.

The CDR3 is CATSDLPGGYTF. CDR3 DNA: TGTGCCACCAGTGATTTGCCGGGAGGCTACACCTTC. V usage is TRBV24-1 and J usage is TRBJ1-2, with no clear D. The CDR3 runs 12 residues. Trimming cost V 0 bases and J 8 bases, with 6 bases left between them. Germline V gives CDR1 KGHDR, CDR2 SFDVKD.

The chain has TRBV5-1 and TRBJ1-2; D possibly corresponds to TRBD1 (5 bases). CDR1 and CDR2 from the germline V gene are SGHRS and YFSETQ. This CDR3 has 17 amino acids. V lost 4 bases and J 4 bases, leaving 23 bases between the germline ends. The CDR3 coding sequence is TGCGCCAGCAGCCTGACCCCAACGGGGGGACCGCGCTATGGCTACACCTTC. This codes for CASSLTPTGGPRYGYTF.

The rearrangement joins TRBV6-5 to TRBJ2-3; TRBD2 aligns across 9 bases. Germline assignment: CDR1 MNHEY and CDR2 SVGAGI. The CDR3 length is 14 residues. V trimming: 8 bases; J trimming: 3 bases; junction bases outside the gene matches: 6. As DNA, the CDR3 is TGTGCCAGCGCCCCGGGACTAGCTACAGATACGCAGTATTTT. The encoded protein is CASAPGLATDTQYF.

The V gene is TRBV18, the J gene TRBJ2-2; D remains unclear. Trimming took off 6 bases at V and 5 bases at J, with 19 bases between the two ends. The V gene's germline CDR1 is KGHSH and CDR2 LQKENI. The CDR3 runs 16 residues. The DNA for the CDR3 is TGTGCCAGCTCGGCCAAAACCAGATCGCGGACCGGGGAGCTGTTTTTT. It codes for CASSAKTRSRTGELFF.

Regarding this clonotype: At one end, the junction sequence differs from germline, possibly due to a read error. The V call is TRBV6-5, the J call TRBJ2-3; no clear D gene. This CDR3 spans 14 amino acids. Looked up from germline, CDR1 is MNHEY and CDR2 is SVGAGI. The CDR3 protein is CASSYSDRTDTQYF. The CDR3 coding sequence is TGTGCCAGCAGTTACTCGGATCGCACGGATACGCAGTATTTT.

In its sample, this clonotype was seen a few times. J is TRBJ1-1 and V is TRBV6-6; a possible D gene is TRBD1 (5 bases). CDR1 MNHNY and CDR2 SVGAGI come from the germline V gene (reference sequence). V was pared by 0 bases and J by 11 bases, with 16 bases between. This CDR3 has 14 amino acids. DNA of the CDR3: TGTGCCAGCAGTTACTCTAAAAGGCACTGGGGGGCTTTCTTT. The encoded protein is CASSYSKRHWGAFF.

The gene calls are TRBV5-1 and TRBJ1-5; perhaps TRBD1 as D (6 bases). Germline V gives CDR1 SGHRS, CDR2 YFSETQ. The CDR3 covers 17 residues. V was shortened by 4 bases and J by 1 base, with 18 bases between the two germline ends. CDR3 residues: CASSLRPRDTSNQPQHF. The CDR3 DNA reads TGCGCCAGCAGCCTTAGACCCCGGGACACGAGCAATCAGCCCCAGCATTTT.

The CDR3 region is CASSLRTEGELFF. In DNA, the CDR3 is TGCGCCAGCAGCTTGCGGACAGAAGGGGAGCTGTTTTTT. V usage is TRBV5-1 and J usage is TRBJ2-2, with D perhaps TRBD1 (6 bases). The CDR3 consists of 13 residues. The V and J ends lost 1 base and 8 bases respectively, with 9 bases between them. Germline V gene sequence: CDR1 SGHRS, CDR2 YFSETQ.

This rearrangement joins TRBV10-3 to TRBJ1-1; 8 bases are a match to TRBD1. Germline assignment: CDR1 ENHRY and CDR2 SYGVKD. The junction had 0 bases not matched to a gene; V was cut back by 0 bases and J by 0 bases. This CDR3 is 15 amino acids long. CDR3 loop: CAISESGQVNTEAFF. The CDR3 DNA reads TGTGCCATCAGTGAGTCGGGACAGGTGAACACTGAAGCTTTCTTT.

This clonotype was counted a few times. V is TRBV3-1 and J is TRBJ2-7; no firm D call. The V end was cut by 2 bases, the J end by 3 bases, with 5 bases between. The length of the CDR3 is 12 residues. Germline V gene lookup returns CDR1 LGHDT and CDR2 YNNKEL (reference sequence). In DNA, the CDR3 is TGTGCCAGCAGCCAATCCGTCTACGAGCAGTACTTC. The encoded protein is CASSQSVYEQYF.

This chain joins TRBV9 and TRBJ2-3; tentatively, D is TRBD1 (6 bases). Germline values: CDR1 SGDLS, CDR2 YYNGEE. This CDR3 has 16 residues. V lost 0 bases, J lost 4 bases, and 15 bases lay in between. CDR3: CASSVVGTHRADTQYF. DNA for the CDR3: TGTGCCAGCAGCGTAGTAGGGACCCACAGGGCAGATACGCAGTATTTT.

This clonotype turned up a few times. The chain recombines TRBV6-2 or TRBV6-3 with TRBJ1-5; 7 bases line up with TRBD1. V dropped 6 bases and J dropped 0; count of bases not matched to a gene: 5. CDR1 MNHEY and CDR2 SVGEGT come from the germline V gene. CDR3 length: 15 residues. The CDR3 region is CASRRGQNSNQPQHF. The CDR3 DNA is TGTGCCAGCAGGAGGGGACAGAATAGCAATCAGCCCCAGCATTTT.